The T cell receptor (beta chain) described here comes from a study of Ad26.COV2.S vaccination and SARS-CoV-2 variants. Regarding this clone: The antigen remains undetermined.

Treatment reported: 15 to 20 received Ad26.COV2.S at low or high dose, single or two shots; roughly five received placebo; per-sample allocation not given. The samples date from day 63 after the first vaccine or placebo injection. The individual, an adult aged 18-55 years, was a donor in Boston. Wuhan-strain SARS-CoV-2 spike was expressed by the Ad26 vector that made up the vaccine. Study outcomes and limitations: Breadth and depth estimates from TCRs may understate total T cell responses. The study found higher spike-specific TCR breadth in vaccine than placebo recipients.

Sequencing used immunoSEQ multiplex PCR; TCRdb keeps in-frame clones, though not all of them. The table lists about 250,000 clones, approximately 88% of them singletons. This specimen was peripheral blood, taken in a trial of Ad26.COV2.S vaccine versus placebo. The source of this sequence is a person between 18 and 59 years old who received the Ad26.COV2.S COVID-19 vaccine or a placebo.

DNA of the CDR3: TGTGCCAGCAGCGACCCCGGGGCAGGGGGCTACACAGATACGCAGTATTTT. Translation gives CASSDPGAGGYTDTQYF. V is TRBV9 and J is TRBJ2-3; 8 bases align to TRBD1. Germline assignment: CDR1 SGDLS and CDR2 YYNGEE. The CDR3 loop spans 17 amino acids. J lost 2 bases, V lost 3 bases, and 11 bases had no gene match.